This entry lists 29 T cell receptor beta chains sequenced from one sample in a study of T-cell memory formation after mild COVID-19. TCRdb independently ran MiXCR on the 5' RACE reads; one entry per CDR3 protein. The table shows some 120,000 distinct CDR3 sequences, with over 15% occurring only once. The sequencing sample was made of PBMCs or a T cell subset sorted from them (not recorded which). These receptors originate from a man between 18 and 35 years old who had mild COVID-19 (a few samples of this study predate the infection). Cell type and time point are not known.

The J gene is TRBJ2-1, the V gene TRBV5-1, with D tentatively TRBD1 (6 bases). This CDR3 has 15 residues. Germline lookup yields CDR1 SGHRS and CDR2 YFSETQ. Trimming took 0 bases from V and 6 from J, leaving 13 bases between them. This CDR3 reads CASSLEIATGNEQFF. The CDR3 DNA follows: TGCGCCAGCAGCTTGGAAATCGCGACAGGCAATGAGCAGTTCTTC.

The chain recombines TRBV11-2 with TRBJ2-2, with TRBD2 as a possible D gene (5 bases). V was shortened by 4 bases and J by 5 bases, with 8 bases between the two germline ends. CDR3 length: 13 amino acids. Germline loops: CDR1 SGHAT, CDR2 FQNNGV. Written as DNA, the CDR3 is TGTGCCAGCAGCTCACAGCGGACCGGGGAGCTGTTTTTT. It encodes CASSSQRTGELFF. The full variable domain, in which reference TRBV11-2 and TRBJ2-2 provide the parts outside the CDR3, is EAGVAQSPRYKIIEKRQSVAFWCNPISGHATLYWYQQILGQGPKLLIQFQNNGVVDDSQLPKDRFSAERLKGVDSTLKIQPAKLEDSAVYLCASSSQRTGELFFGEGSRLTVL.

J is TRBJ2-5 and V is TRBV27; a possible D gene is TRBD1 (6 bases). The CDR3 runs to 15 residues. V lost 6 bases to trimming and J lost 5 bases, with 19 bases between them. Per the germline V gene, CDR1 is MNHEY and CDR2 is SMNVEV (reference sequence). The CDR3 protein is CASRRNRAVGETQYF. The CDR3, as DNA: TGTGCCAGCAGAAGAAACAGGGCAGTGGGGGAGACCCAGTACTTC.

Ten or more counts support this clonotype. This chain links TRBV6-6 with TRBJ2-3; possibly TRBD1 or TRBD2 for D (6 bases each). Trimming removed 0 bases at V and 4 bases at J, with 11 bases between. CDR3 size: 15 residues. Germline-derived CDR1 and CDR2 are MNHNY and SVGAGI (reference sequence). The DNA for the CDR3 is TGTGCCAGCAGTTACTCTGCCGGGGGCGCAGATACGCAGTATTTT. Translating it yields CASSYSAGGADTQYF.

This clonotype was picked up a small number of times. This chain joins TRBV20-1 and TRBJ2-1; TRBD2 aligns across 7 bases. The CDR3 length is 13 residues. Germline-derived CDR1 and CDR2 are DFQATT and SNEGSKA (reference sequence). Trimming took 5 bases from V and 3 from J; bases not matched to a gene: 4. The CDR3 nucleotides read TGCAGTGCTCAGCGGGGAGGCTACAATGAGCAGTTCTTC. It encodes CSAQRGGYNEQFF.

This sequence joins TRBV5-4 and TRBJ2-2, with 7 bases fitting TRBD2. The germline CDR1 and CDR2 sequences are SGHNT and YYREEE (reference sequence). The CDR3 sequence is 15 residues long. Unmatched junction bases numbered 3, after V lost 2 bases and J lost 2 bases. CDR3 sequence reads: CASSFGGSNTGELFF. Written as DNA, the CDR3 is TGTGCCAGCAGCTTCGGGGGGAGTAACACCGGGGAGCTGTTTTTT.

The V gene is TRBV7-7, the J gene TRBJ2-6, with a tentative D call TRBD2 (5 bases). The CDR3 has 14 amino acids. Germline CDR1 is SSHAT and CDR2 is FNYEAQ (reference sequence). CDR3 nucleotide sequence: TGTGCTACCCACGGGGTTACTGGGGCCAACGTCCTGACTTTC. Translating it yields CATHGVTGANVLTF.

This clonotype was counted ten times or more. The chain joins TRBV20-1 to TRBJ1-2; the D gene is possibly TRBD1 (6 bases). The V gene lost 6 bases and the J gene lost 6 bases, with 17 bases spanning the gap. Germline CDR1 reads DFQATT; CDR2 reads SNEGSKA (reference sequence). The CDR3 has 13 residues. The DNA of the CDR3 is TGCAGTGCCCCAGGGGAGGGAGGGGATGGCTACACCTTC. Its translation: CSAPGEGGDGYTF.

This chain uses TRBV27 with TRBJ1-2; D is unclear. The V gene's germline CDR1 is MNHEY and CDR2 SMNVEV (reference sequence). The length of the CDR3 is 12 residues. V dropped 8 bases and J dropped 0 bases, with 7 bases sitting between them. CDR3 sequence reads: CASGRTNYGYTF. In DNA, the CDR3 is TGTGCCAGCGGAAGGACTAACTATGGCTACACCTTC.

The chain recombines TRBV12-3 or TRBV12-4 with TRBJ1-4; no firm D call. With 6 bases removed from V and 5 bases from J, the gap between germline ends came to 13 bases. This CDR3 contains 14 residues. The CDR3 here is CASRRREDNEKLFF. The CDR3 coding sequence is TGTGCCAGCAGGCGCCGGGAAGACAATGAAAAACTGTTTTTT.

This clonotype was recorded a few times. J is TRBJ2-4 and V is TRBV7-9; TRBD2 matches 7 bases. Per germline, CDR1 SEHNR and CDR2 FQNEAQ (reference sequence). This CDR3 is built from 16 residues. V was clipped by 5 bases and J by 9 bases; unmatched bases: 16. In DNA form, the CDR3 reads TGTGCCAGCAGCCACACGGGGCGCGGGGGAGGGAGCATTCAGTACTTC. Protein sequence: CASSHTGRGGGSIQYF.

This chain connects TRBV28 to TRBJ1-1; D call uncertain. The CDR3 is 14 amino acids. Germline V lookup: CDR1 MDHEN, CDR2 SYDVKM. Trimming cost V 7 bases and J 0 bases, with 12 bases left between them. This CDR3 reads CASTFDGVNTEAFF. The CDR3 coding sequence is TGTGCCAGCACCTTTGACGGAGTGAACACTGAAGCTTTCTTT. The full variable domain, rest sourced from reference TRBV28 and TRBJ1-1, is DVKVTQSSRYLVKRTGEKVFLECVQDMDHENMFWYRQDPGLGLRLIYFSYDVKMKEKGDIPEGYSVSREKKERFSLILESASTNQTSMYLCASTFDGVNTEAFFGQGTRLTVV.

This clonotype was seen only a few times. This chain joins TRBV24-1 and TRBJ2-1, with D tentatively TRBD1 (5 bases). The CDR3 extends over 13 amino acids. Germline CDR1 KGHDR, CDR2 SFDVKD. Trimming cost V 4 bases and J 6 bases, with 9 bases left between them. The CDR3 DNA sequence: TGTGCCACCAGTGACTATGACAGCAATGAGCAGTTCTTC. The encoded protein is CATSDYDSNEQFF.

This chain connects TRBV12-3 or TRBV12-4 to TRBJ1-1; possibly TRBD1 for D (5 bases). Trimming shortened V by 2 bases and J by 1 base, and 11 bases separated the two germline ends. The CDR3 is made up of 15 amino acids. The CDR3 reads CASSLRRGGNTEAFF. The CDR3 nucleotides read TGTGCCAGCAGTTTAAGGAGGGGTGGGAACACTGAAGCTTTCTTT.

In this sample, this clonotype turned up many times. V and J are TRBV3-1 and TRBJ2-3; 11 bases are shared with TRBD2. CDR3 length: 14 residues. Trimming removed 4 bases from V and 5 bases from J; junction bases left unmatched: 2. Germline loops: CDR1 LGHDT, CDR2 YNNKEL (reference sequence). The CDR3: CASSLTSGEDTQYF. CDR3 nucleotide sequence: TGTGCCAGCAGCCTGACTAGCGGGGAAGATACGCAGTATTTT.

The table lists this clonotype with a few counts. CDR3 residues: CASSYSRVYEQYF. CDR3 sequence (DNA): TGTGCCAGCAGTTACTCTCGGGTCTACGAGCAGTACTTC. This rearrangement joins TRBV6-6 to TRBJ2-7, with D uncertain. Trimming took 0 bases from V and 3 from J, leaving 6 bases between them. CDR1 MNHNY and CDR2 SVGAGI come from the germline V gene (reference sequence). The CDR3 runs 13 residues.

This clonotype appeared many times. V is TRBV5-1 and J is TRBJ2-7; D is tentatively TRBD1 or TRBD2 (5 bases each). The CDR3 is 15 amino acids. Trimming took 4 bases from V and 6 from J, leaving 20 bases between them. CDR1 SGHRS and CDR2 YFSETQ come from the germline V gene. The chain's CDR3 is CASSTTTEGWGEQYF. The CDR3 DNA sequence: TGCGCCAGCAGCACAACGACAGAGGGCTGGGGCGAGCAGTACTTC.

This clonotype was seen a handful of times. The chain carries TRBV9 and TRBJ2-1; the match to TRBD2 covers 11 bases. The germline CDR1 and CDR2 sequences are SGDLS and YYNGEE. J gave up 6 bases and V 2 bases, and 1 base lay outside the gene matches. This CDR3 comprises 14 residues. The CDR3 DNA is TGTGCCAGCAGCGTTAGCGGGGGGGCCAATGAGCAGTTCTTC. Translating it yields CASSVSGGANEQFF.

The V call is TRBV20-1, the J call TRBJ2-5, with 7 positions matching TRBD2. This CDR3 is built from 14 residues. J gave up 0 bases and V 5 bases, and 6 bases lay outside the gene matches. CDR1 and CDR2 (germline): DFQATT, SNEGSKA (reference sequence). The chain's CDR3 is CSARGSGHQETQYF. CDR3 coding DNA: TGCAGTGCTCGAGGTAGCGGGCACCAAGAGACCCAGTACTTC.

The CDR3 coding sequence is TGTGCCAGCAGCTTAGACCGTCTAGCGGGGGCGTACAATGAGCAGTTCTTC. Translated: CASSLDRLAGAYNEQFF. The genes are TRBV7-9 and TRBJ2-1; 10 bases agree with TRBD2. This CDR3 comprises 17 residues. Germline lookup yields CDR1 SEHNR and CDR2 FQNEAQ (reference sequence). V gave up 1 base and J gave up 4 bases; unmatched junction bases: 7.

This clonotype was counted ten times or more. The chain uses TRBV5-1 and TRBJ2-3, with 10 bases that match TRBD2. From germline, CDR1 is SGHRS and CDR2 YFSETQ. The trim removed 0 bases at V and 3 bases at J, leaving 4 bases unmatched. This CDR3 comprises 16 residues. CDR3 region: CASSLGGLALTDTQYF. CDR3 in DNA: TGCGCCAGCAGCTTGGGGGGACTAGCGTTGACAGATACGCAGTATTTT.

This clonotype was seen more than once but under ten times. The chain couples TRBV4-3 to TRBJ2-7, with TRBD1 identical over 9 bases. V dropped 4 bases and J dropped 2; count of bases not matched to a gene: 6. Germline V CDR1 and CDR2: LGHNA, YSLEER. This CDR3 contains 15 residues. CDR3 region: CASSPGDRDTYEQYV. The CDR3 region has the DNA TGCGCCAGCAGCCCAGGGGACAGGGACACCTACGAGCAGTACGTC.

In DNA, the CDR3 is TGCGCCAGCAGCTTGTCAGGGGCTCAGCCCCAGCATTTT. Amino acid sequence: CASSLSGAQPQHF. The chain uses TRBV5-1 and TRBJ1-5, with D tentatively TRBD1 (6 bases). In germline, CDR1 is SGHRS, CDR2 YFSETQ. V lost 1 base to trimming and J lost 6 bases, with 8 bases between them. The CDR3 totals 13 residues.

This clonotype came up a few times. As DNA, the CDR3 is TGTGCCAGCAGCCCAGGACTAGCGGGGACCAATGAGCAGTTCTTC. It encodes CASSPGLAGTNEQFF. V gene TRBV7-7 combines with J gene TRBJ2-1, with 12 bases identical to TRBD2. CDR1 is SSHAT and CDR2 is FNYEAQ in the germline V gene (reference sequence). This CDR3 region has 15 residues. After removal of 5 bases from V and 6 bases from J, the junction contained 5 bases not matched to a gene.

The chain is built from TRBV19 and TRBJ2-5; TRBD2 matches 9 bases. The CDR3 is 15 amino acids. In germline, CDR1 is LNHDA, CDR2 SQIVND (reference sequence). The V and J ends lost 7 bases and 2 bases, in that order; junction bases with no gene match: 8. CDR3 sequence (DNA): TGTGCCAGTAAGGATCTAGCGGGGAGGCAAGAGACCCAGTACTTC. Its protein is CASKDLAGRQETQYF.

The V gene is TRBV12-3 or TRBV12-4, the J gene TRBJ2-7, with a weak D call TRBD1 (6 bases). The CDR3 sequence is 15 residues long. Between the trimmed V and J ends, which lost 6 bases and 6 bases, there was a span of 21 bases. Written as DNA, the CDR3 is TGTGCCAGCAGATTCGGCAGGGGATTCAGCGGCGAGCAGTACTTC. The encoded protein is CASRFGRGFSGEQYF.

In its sample, this clonotype was seen a few times. The chain joins TRBV7-9 to TRBJ2-5; 7 bases are shared with TRBD1. The length of the CDR3 is 14 residues. The germline V gene has CDR1 SEHNR and CDR2 FQNEAQ (reference sequence). Unmatched junction bases numbered 6, after V lost 5 bases and J lost 3 bases. DNA for the CDR3: TGTGCCAGCAGCCCGGGACAGAACAAAGAGACCCAGTACTTC. Its protein product is CASSPGQNKETQYF.

About this clonotype: The junction shows a germline mismatch at one end, possibly a read error. The chain combines TRBV7-3 with TRBJ1-1; D is unclear. CDR1 and CDR2 from the germline V gene are SGHTA and FQGTGA. The CDR3 is 13 residues long. The CDR3 loop reads CVSSYTPNTEAFF. CDR3 bases: TGTGTCAGCAGTTACACCCCGAACACTGAAGCTTTCTTT.

The chain carries TRBV7-8 and TRBJ2-1; D unclear. V was pared by 2 bases and J by 8 bases, with 16 bases between. Germline CDR1 SGHVS, CDR2 FQNEAQ. CDR3 length: 15 residues. CDR3: CASSLTPTRGDEQFF. The CDR3 nucleotides are TGTGCCAGCAGCTTAACACCGACTCGTGGCGATGAGCAGTTCTTC.